The rows below give T cell receptor beta chains drawn from one sample of a study of PD-1 blockade in classical Hodgkin lymphoma. Only in-frame clones appear in the TCRdb table, and some are missing; sequencing was by immunoSEQ multiplex PCR. The table lists approximately 80,000 clones, about nine tenths of them singletons, with approximately 22% in the top ten. Material: peripheral blood mononuclear cells (PBMCs), obtained at baseline. The receptors here all came from a human donor with classical Hodgkin lymphoma. Each CDR3 is given with its conserved first and last residue. D genes are given only for firm matches. For some rows the clone size is stated as once, few or many, or as a class when expanded; others skip it.

d_call j_call clone_size v_call cdr3_aa cdr3_nt
. TRBJ2-3 . TRBV5-6 CASSLTRQADTQYF TGTGCCAGCAGCTTAACAAGACAGGCAGATACGCAGTATTTT
TRBD2 TRBJ2-1 . TRBV19 CASSILTSRSSGSNEQFF TGTGCCAGTAGTATCCTTACATCACGATCTAGCGGGAGTAATGAGCAGTTCTTC
. TRBJ1-1 . TRBV15 CATETGNTEAFF TGTGCCACCGAGACAGGGAACACTGAAGCTTTCTTT
TRBD2 TRBJ2-3 . TRBV10-3 CAISEGLAGGTQYF TGTGCCATCAGTGAGGGGCTAGCGGGAGGGACGCAGTATTTT
. TRBJ2-7 . TRBV4-1 CASSQDAVSYEQYF TGCGCCAGCAGCCAAGATGCAGTCTCCTACGAGCAGTACTTC
. TRBJ1-5 . TRBV19 CASSDRRINQPQHF TGTGCCAGTAGTGATCGACGGATTAATCAGCCCCAGCATTTT
. TRBJ1-2 . TRBV19 CASSISGTNYGYTF TGTGCCAGTAGTATTAGCGGGACTAACTATGGCTACACCTTC
TRBD1 TRBJ2-1 once TRBV19 CASISTGGFNEQFF TGTGCCAGTATTTCGACAGGGGGCTTCAATGAGCAGTTCTTC
. TRBJ2-7 . TRBV5-4 CASSPGAGQREQYF TGTGCCAGCAGCCCGGGGGCGGGACAGCGGGAGCAGTACTTC
. TRBJ2-2 . TRBV16 CASSPSALTATGELFF TGTGCCAGCAGCCCCTCAGCCCTCACTGCTACCGGGGAGCTGTTTTTT
. TRBJ1-5 . TRBV6-1 CATRTVSQPQHF TGTGCCACCCGGACAGTTTCTCAGCCCCAGCATTTT
TRBD2 TRBJ2-3 . TRBV5-1 CASSLATSGNTDTQYF TGCGCCAGCAGCTTGGCGACTAGCGGGAACACAGATACGCAGTATTTT
. TRBJ2-6 . TRBV6-1 CASSDDTSGTRAGANVLTF TGTGCCAGCAGTGACGACACATCCGGGACCCGCGCTGGGGCCAACGTCCTGACTTTC
TRBD2 TRBJ2-7 . TRBV2 CASSEGGFGGRVSYEQYF TGTGCCAGCAGTGAAGGGGGTTTTGGCGGGAGGGTTTCCTACGAGCAGTACTTC
. TRBJ1-1 once TRBV19 CASSWAIYTEAFF TGTGCCAGTAGTTGGGCCATCTACACTGAAGCTTTCTTT
. TRBJ2-7 . TRBV18 CASSPEGYEQYF TGTGCCAGCTCACCGGAGGGATACGAGCAGTACTTC
TRBD2 TRBJ2-5 . TRBV6-1 CAGEASGSLGETQYF TGTGCCGGGGAGGCTAGCGGGAGTCTTGGGGAGACCCAGTACTTC
TRBD1 TRBJ1-1 . TRBV27 CASSPTGARTEAFF TGTGCCAGCAGTCCGACAGGGGCGAGGACTGAAGCTTTCTTT
. TRBJ1-3 . TRBV6-1 CASSEDRLSWVSSGNTIYF TGTGCCAGCAGTGAAGACCGCCTATCTTGGGTTTCCTCTGGAAACACCATATATTTT
. TRBJ1-5 . TRBV4-1 CASSHVTGIMGYGQPQHF TGCGCCAGCAGCCACGTGACAGGAATAATGGGGTACGGTCAGCCCCAGCATTTT
. TRBJ2-7 . TRBV19 CASSYSSVTSYEQYF TGTGCCAGTAGTTATTCCTCCGTCACTTCCTACGAGCAGTACTTC
TRBD1 TRBJ2-7 . TRBV19 CASRETGTVPSEQYF TGTGCCAGTAGAGAGACAGGGACAGTACCCAGCGAGCAGTACTTC
. TRBJ1-4 . TRBV10-3 CAIRQNEKLFF TGTGCCATCAGACAGAATGAAAAACTGTTTTTT
TRBD1 TRBJ2-3 . TRBV29-1 CTSGPGTGEPDTQYF TGCACCTCGGGGCCCGGGACAGGGGAGCCAGATACGCAGTATTTT
. TRBJ2-3 . TRBV9 CASSAATTDTQYF TGTGCCAGCAGCGCAGCCACCACAGATACGCAGTATTTT
TRBD1 TRBJ2-1 . TRBV15 CATRTGPYNEQFF TGTGCCACAAGGACAGGGCCCTACAATGAGCAGTTCTTC
. TRBJ2-1 . TRBV5-1 CASSLGGTVSYNEQFF TGCGCCAGCAGCTTGGGCGGGACGGTCTCCTACAATGAGCAGTTCTTC
. TRBJ2-7 . TRBV6-6 CASSPSYEQYF TGTGCCAGCAGCCCCTCCTACGAGCAGTACTTC
. TRBJ2-3 . TRBV5-1 CASSFAGSADTQYF TGCGCCAGCAGCTTCGCGGGGTCGGCAGATACGCAGTATTTT
TRBD2 TRBJ2-5 few TRBV4-1 CASSYMGLAAGGTQYF TGCGCCAGCAGCTATATGGGACTAGCGGCAGGTGGGACCCAGTACTTC
. TRBJ1-4 few TRBV28 CASSSRGGARKGSF TGTGCCAGCAGTTCCCGAGGGGGGGCCCGGAAGGGTTCATTT
. TRBJ2-3 . TRBV9 CASSVVGLPTDTQYF TGTGCCAGCAGCGTAGTAGGACTTCCTACAGATACGCAGTATTTT
. TRBJ2-2 . TRBV2 CASSGSRNTGELFF TGTGCCAGCAGTGGGAGCCGAAACACCGGGGAGCTGTTTTTT
TRBD2 TRBJ2-7 . TRBV28 CASSSPGTSGASSYEQYF TGTGCCAGCAGTTCCCCCGGGACTAGCGGGGCGAGCTCCTACGAGCAGTACTTC
. TRBJ2-7 . TRBV4-2 CASSQDLVRGSWIYEQYF TGTGCCAGCAGCCAAGATCTGGTTCGGGGGAGTTGGATCTACGAGCAGTACTTC
. TRBJ2-5 . TRBV27 CASSFSTGLTQYF TGTGCCAGCAGTTTCTCGACTGGTTTGACCCAGTACTTC
TRBD1 TRBJ1-1 once TRBV7-2 CASSSRTGGVGTEAFF TGTGCCAGCAGCTCTAGGACAGGGGGCGTTGGCACTGAAGCTTTCTTT
TRBD2 TRBJ2-1 once TRBV2 CASITSGSYNEQFF TGTGCCAGCATCACTAGCGGCTCCTACAATGAGCAGTTCTTC
. TRBJ2-3 . TRBV15 CATSNGAAPRRYF TGTGCCACCAGTAACGGTGCGGCCCCCAGGCGGTATTTT
. TRBJ1-2 . TRBV5-1 CASSQEPPYGYTF TGCGCCAGCAGTCAAGAGCCACCCTATGGCTACACCTTC
. TRBJ1-5 . TRBV6-1 CASRVGHQPQHF TGTGCCAGCAGGGTGGGGCATCAGCCCCAGCATTTT
. TRBJ1-4 . TRBV28 CASSPGGGWGYNEKLFF TGTGCCAGCAGCCCCGGGGGCGGGTGGGGCTATAATGAAAAACTGTTTTTT
. TRBJ1-1 . TRBV7-9 CASSFTSDTEAFF TGTGCCAGCAGCTTTACGAGCGACACTGAAGCTTTCTTT
. TRBJ1-4 once TRBV7-6 CASSLAGANEKLFF TGTGCCAGCAGCTTAGCAGGGGCTAATGAAAAACTGTTTTTT
TRBD2 TRBJ2-7 . TRBV6-1 CASSEPGGSSYEQYF TGTGCCAGCAGTGAACCCGGGGGGAGCTCCTACGAGCAGTACTTC
. TRBJ1-1 . TRBV18 CASSPGAEGNTEAFF TGTGCCAGCTCACCAGGGGCGGAGGGGAACACTGAAGCTTTCTTT
. TRBJ2-1 . TRBV29-1 CRGGTGTEQFF TGCAGGGGGGGTACAGGGACTGAGCAGTTCTTC
. TRBJ1-2 . TRBV28 CASSLWSANYGYTF TGTGCCAGCAGTTTATGGTCTGCTAACTATGGCTACACCTTC
. TRBJ1-3 . TRBV2 CASSAGAAGNTIYF TGTGCCAGCAGTGCGGGGGCGGCTGGAAACACCATATATTTT
TRBD2 TRBJ2-1 . TRBV2 CASRRTSGRDNEQFF TGTGCCAGCAGAAGGACTAGCGGGAGGGACAATGAGCAGTTCTTC
TRBD1 TRBJ2-7 . TRBV11-2 CASSLGAGTGLYEQYF TGTGCCAGCAGCTTAGGAGCCGGGACAGGGCTCTACGAGCAGTACTTC
TRBD1 TRBJ2-2 . TRBV6-5 CASSTGTVLTGELFF TGTGCCAGCAGTACGGGGACAGTCCTCACCGGGGAGCTGTTTTTT
. TRBJ2-3 . TRBV10-1 CASSESEQGFYPNTDTQYF TGCGCCAGCAGTGAGTCTGAACAGGGTTTCTACCCAAACACAGATACGCAGTATTTT
. TRBJ2-1 . TRBV5-5 CASSLEYSSYNEQFF TGTGCCAGCAGCCTGGAGTACTCCTCCTACAATGAGCAGTTCTTC